The next 6 T cell receptor beta chains were all read from a single sample in a study of T cells in Graves' hyperthyroidism and ophthalmopathy. What was amplified from RNA transcripts were TCR beta CDR3 regions. With the HTBI primer set, the TCR CDR3 went through a first round of RT-PCR. TCRdb redid the calling of the multiplex PCR reads with MiXCR, one entry per CDR3 protein. The table has 450,000 to 650,000 distinct CDR3 sequences, about a fifth seen once. Sequencing was carried out using blood. These receptors all come from a man between 18 and 29 years old with Graves' hyperthyroidism.

This clonotype was observed at least ten times. The J gene is TRBJ2-5, the V gene TRBV11-2; perhaps TRBD1 as D (6 bases). Trimming removed 5 bases at V and 4 bases at J, with 17 bases between. The CDR3 extends over 15 amino acids. Germline CDR1 and CDR2: SGHAT and FQNNGV. In DNA, the CDR3 is TGTGCCAGCAGCCTGGGCCCAGGGGCGGGAGAGACCCAGTACTTC. Translation: CASSLGPGAGETQYF.

The sample holds many counts of this clonotype. The gene calls are TRBV24-1 and TRBJ1-1, with D possibly being TRBD1 (6 bases). Germline V gene lookup returns CDR1 KGHDR and CDR2 SFDVKD. The V end lost 7 bases, the J end lost 0 bases, and 14 bases lay between the germline ends. This CDR3 is 15 amino acids long. The CDR3 nucleotides are TGTGCCACCAGGGGAGGGGGTCCTCTGAACACTGAAGCTTTCTTT. This encodes CATRGGGPLNTEAFF.

At least ten counts were recorded for this clonotype. The chain combines TRBV29-1 with TRBJ2-7; D is perhaps TRBD1 (6 bases). The CDR3 runs to 11 residues. Germline V CDR1 and CDR2: SQVTM, ANQGSEA. The V and J ends lost 6 bases and 2 bases respectively, with 8 bases between them. The CDR3 loop is CSVTGAYEQYF. The CDR3 DNA sequence: TGCAGCGTGACAGGAGCCTACGAGCAGTACTTC.

The table lists this clonotype with many counts. This sequence joins TRBV24-1 and TRBJ2-7; TRBD2 is a possible D gene (5 bases). The length of the CDR3 is 15 residues. The V gene's germline CDR1 is KGHDR and CDR2 SFDVKD. Deletions cut 11 bases from V and 3 bases from J, with 22 bases between. CDR3 region: CASSCVGACSYEQYF. The CDR3 DNA sequence: TGTGCCAGCTCGTGCGTGGGAGCTTGCAGCTACGAGCAGTACTTC.

The J gene is TRBJ1-1, the V gene TRBV20-1, with D maybe TRBD1 (6 bases). Germline lookup yields CDR1 DFQATT and CDR2 SNEGSKA (reference sequence). This CDR3 contains 14 residues. Trimming stripped 1 base from V and 1 base from J, with 10 bases between. The chain's CDR3 is CSARVPTGNTEAFF. Written as DNA, the CDR3 is TGCAGTGCTAGAGTCCCGACAGGGAACACTGAAGCTTTCTTT.

V is TRBV25-1 and J is TRBJ1-2, with 7 positions matching TRBD1. Germline lookup yields CDR1 MGHDK and CDR2 SYGVNS. The junction had 13 bases not matched to a gene; V was cut back by 10 bases and J by 8 bases. CDR3 length: 13 residues. The chain's CDR3 is CATHPDRAGGYTF. In DNA form, the CDR3 reads TGTGCCACCCACCCAGACAGGGCTGGCGGCTACACCTTC.